This T cell receptor (beta chain) was recorded in a study of T cell repertoires in cytomegalovirus infection. As for this clonotype: Its specificity is unknown.

Using its own MiXCR run on the reads, TCRdb lists one record per CDR3 protein. The data hold 900,000 to 950,000 distinct CDR3 sequences, with more than 25% observed a single time. The germline V gene encodes CDR1 MNHNS and CDR2 SASEGT. This CDR3 has 16 amino acids. The V gene end was trimmed by 1 base and the J gene end by 4 bases; junction bases not matched to a gene: 9. V usage is TRBV6-1 and J usage is TRBJ2-7; 8 nucleotides line up with TRBD1. The receptor was derived from a human donor in good health (CMV status not recorded). Some clones in this sample may be carry-over from other donors' samples. The sequencing here drew on cultured CD8+ T cells from PBMCs, taken from culture after CMV antigen stimulation. The DNA of the CDR3 is TGTGCCAGCAGTGAAGATGGACAGGGAATGGTATACGAGCAGTACTTC. Encoded protein: CASSEDGQGMVYEQYF.